This TCR beta chain is from a study of immune evolution from preneoplasia to lung adenocarcinoma (dated by TCRdb to the early 2020s). Study-level background: HLA loss of heterozygosity was seen in 7%, 15% and 33% of AIS, MIA and ADC lesions, and in no AAH lesions. POLYSOLVER was used to infer class I HLA alleles from exome data, and LOHHLA was used to detect allele-specific HLA loss. According to the study, about 100 samples were used for TCR sequencing. Whole exome sequencing and methylation data from the same cohort of nodules were integrated with the immune data. Sample size was determined by specimen availability and not by a prior power calculation. A total of roughly 46 patients contributed TCR sequencing data. Immune contexture across lung adenocarcinoma precursors and invasive adenocarcinoma was profiled using immune gene expression, TCR sequencing and multiplex immunofluorescence. The overall cohort was made up of about 53 patients with pulmonary nodules who had surgical resection. Resected precursor lesions (AAH, AIS, MIA) and invasive adenocarcinomas were compared against paired morphologically normal lung tissue. Beyond this particular receptor, the publication reports: Normal lung had the highest top T cell clone frequencies, and these frequencies appeared to fall progressively from AAH through AIS, MIA and invasive adenocarcinoma. Clonality was highest in normal lung, while later-stage lesions appeared to show lower clonality but higher T cell density and diversity. Because every patient came from Japan and China, how well the results apply to Western populations was uncertain. Findings were based on association rather than direct causation; larger cohorts with long-term follow-up and longitudinal biopsies were deemed needed. The highest T cell clonality was observed in KRAS-mutant nodules compared with EGFR-mutant or double wild-type lesions.

About this clone itself: This receptor's antigen is unknown. Nothing much larger sits one base from this clone, and base qualities are not available.

The patients had resection in Japan or China between the mid-2010s and the late 2010s. Histologic diagnosis of each case was confirmed independently by two lung cancer pathologists on H&E slides. To enrich premalignant or tumor cells for nucleic acid extraction, macro-dissection was performed after pathologic assessment. FFPE tissue was used for DNA isolation with the AllPrep DNA/RNA FFPE Kit. Using the immunoSEQ hsTCRbeta Kit, TCR beta CDR3 regions were sequenced from DNA. As for the original processing: The ImmunoSEQ Analyzer was used to analyse the TCR sequencing data. T cell clonality was defined as 1 minus Pielou's evenness, as computed on productive rearrangements. The inverse Simpson index, applied to productive templates, was used to measure T cell diversity. T cell density was defined as TCR beta template counts normalized to usable DNA, with usable DNA estimated by amplification and sequencing of housekeeping genes. Two-sided Kruskal-Wallis tests were used to compare TCR metrics across histologic stages. The clones in this table, taken by TCRdb from immuneACCESS, are in-frame only. Not every clone is retained; where verified, under half of the shortfall comes from an unresolved V gene, and the cause of the rest is unknown. V and J calls and clone size come straight from that table; D and trimming were deduced from the DNA. This sample gives more than 3,500 clones in total; 60% to 85% of them show up just once. The ten largest account for 14% of the sample.

The receptor was derived from a person aged 55 to 79 with lung adenocarcinoma. The specimen was FFPE minimally invasive lung adenocarcinoma tissue. Per the publication, the cell subset or site label means: micro-invasive lung adenocarcinoma (MIA).

The DNA sequence follows: TGTGCCAGCAGCCAATCCCAGGACAGCTCCTATAATTCACCCCTCCACTTT. Translated, this gives CASSQSQDSSYNSPLHF. The V and J genes are TRBV27 and TRBJ1-6; possibly the D gene is TRBD1, per 6 matching bases. The CDR3, from cysteine to phenylalanine, totals 17 residues. This entry keeps only the CDR3 DNA: 51 bases, framed from base 1. The germline V gene encodes CDR1 MNHEY and CDR2 SMNVEV (reference sequence). Trimming takes 6 bases from V and 0 bases from J, and the germline ends sit 15 bases apart.